The present TCR beta chain was sequenced within a study of a mutant IDH1 vaccine in newly diagnosed glioma (dated by TCRdb to the early 2020s). Study-level background: In the chemotherapy-containing groups, vaccination started alongside temozolomide cycles, whereas in patients who had radiotherapy alone it started 4-6 weeks after radiotherapy. The week-35 safety follow-up was designated visit V12, and the week-47 end of study was designated visit V13. Before enrollment, patients had received standard therapy of radiotherapy alone, temozolomide alone, or radiochemotherapy with temozolomide; most received the combination. Of the approximately 35 treated patients, approximately 62% were male and 37.5% were female, and the mean age was 40.4 years. Peripheral blood samples were drawn at six visits, namely V03 (baseline), V05, V07, V10, V12 and V13. For exploratory analyses, 25 treated patients had longitudinal TCRB deep sequencing done wherever samples were available.

Overall study outcomes, separate from this receptor: Selection of PBMC samples for TCRB deep sequencing was based on availability. Vaccine-induced immune responses across multiple MHC alleles were detected in 90% to 95% of patients. According to the authors, sample limitations meant that analyses of patient blood samples could not be reproduced. Pseudoprogression appeared unrelated to alterations in the top peripheral T cell clonotypes detected by TCRB sequencing.

The sample's time point, from its label and the paper: week 47, end of study. Each vaccine dose, consisting of 300 ug of a 20-mer mutant IDH1 peptide in Montanide, was administered subcutaneously with topical imiquimod. Across visits V03 through V10, patients got a total of eight vaccinations, given in weeks 1, 3, 5, 7, 11, 15, 19 and 23. All donors had newly diagnosed IDH1-mutant astrocytomas of WHO grade 3 or 4 that showed loss of nuclear ATRX. The samples were drawn from NOA16, a multicentre, single-arm, open-label phase I trial in Germany that tested a mutant IDH1 peptide vaccine in humans for the first time. Genomic DNA for TCRB sequencing was isolated from EDTA blood with the DNeasy Blood and Tissue Kit. In the case of this clone: Its cognate antigen has yet to be identified. It has no much larger one-base neighbor in the sample; base qualities were not kept.

The library was obtained by the immunoSEQ multiplex PCR assay. The hsTCRB Kit was used according to the manufacturer's protocol to amplify rearranged TCR beta chain sequences. An Illumina MiSeq was used to sequence the TCRB libraries. The source study handled its data this way. Demultiplexing, trimming and gene mapping were performed with the kit vendor's proprietary platform. TCRdb's version of the immuneACCESS table is confined to in-frame rearrangements and falls short of the full clone set. An unresolved V gene accounts for under half of the shortfall where checked; the remainder is of unknown origin. Clone size and the V and J calls come from that table; the DNA yielded D and trimming. The sample records approximately 56,000 clones, roughly 75% of which are singletons. The ten largest clones represent roughly 5% of the sample. There are 16 amino acids in the CDR3, from cysteine to phenylalanine inclusive. The retained sequence is limited to the CDR3, 48 bases, with the frame set at the first base. After removal of 6 bases from V and 6 bases from J, the junction retains 10 bases not matched to a gene. The CDR1 and CDR2 encoded by the germline V gene are SNHLY and FYNNEI.

Sample: PBMCs, taken from a glioma patient whose treatment included an IDH1 peptide vaccine. The chain links TRBV2 with TRBJ2-2, with 10 middle bases fitting TRBD2. The sequence derives from a man in his forties or fifties with glioma. The nucleotides read TGTGCCAGCAGGGGACCGAGCGGGGGGGGTGCCGGGGAGCTGTTTTTT. Translated, it gives CASRGPSGGGAGELFF.